The 14 T cell receptor beta chains below were found in one sample sequenced in a study of PD-1 blockade in classical Hodgkin lymphoma. Every patient was affected by relapse after autologous stem cell transplantation, while exposure to brentuximab vedotin was not uniform. Here immunoSEQ multiplex PCR was the method, and the copy in TCRdb shows in-frame clones only, minus some. The table has about 97,000 clones, roughly 84% seen once. The sequencing used peripheral blood mononuclear cells (PBMCs), collected at baseline. The receptors shown here come from a human donor with classical Hodgkin lymphoma.

The chain combines TRBV6-6 with TRBJ1-2; D gene uncertain. CDR1 and CDR2 from the germline V gene are MNHNY and SVGAGI (reference sequence). The CDR3 totals 15 residues. The germline V and J ends were trimmed by 7 bases and 8 bases, with 23 bases remaining between them. The DNA of the CDR3 is TGTGCCAGCACCCCCTACCGGGGTTCCCAAGGGGGCTACACCTTC. Translating gives CASTPYRGSQGGYTF.

This chain links TRBV7-3 with TRBJ1-4; possible D gene TRBD1, 6 bases. Germline-derived CDR1 and CDR2 are SGHTA and FQGTGA. Trimming shortened V by 0 bases and J by 8 bases, and 7 bases separated the two germline ends. CDR3 length equals 13 residues. The CDR3, as DNA: TGTGCCAGCAGCTTAACGCAGGGGGAAAAACTGTTTTTT. This encodes CASSLTQGEKLFF.

On this clone itself: The same CDR3 arises from other DNA sequences in this sample as well. The gene calls are TRBV30 and TRBJ1-2, with no clear D. This CDR3 region has 11 residues. The V end was cut by 0 bases, the J end by 7 bases, with 6 bases between. Germline CDR1 is GTSNPN and CDR2 is SVGIG (reference sequence). Here the CDR3 DNA reads TGTGCCTGGAGTGTGGGTGGTGGCTACACCTTC. Translation gives CAWSVGGGYTF.

In nucleotides, the CDR3 is TGTGCCAGTAGTATGGATCCTAGCGGGGGCTCTGGGGCCAACGTCCTGACTTTC. It translates to CASSMDPSGGSGANVLTF. The chain recombines TRBV19 with TRBJ2-6; 10 positions agree with TRBD2. V dropped 3 bases and J dropped 0; count of bases not matched to a gene: 5. Per the germline V gene, CDR1 is LNHDA and CDR2 is SQIVND (reference sequence). The CDR3 covers 18 residues. Complete variable domain (other parts from reference TRBV19 and TRBJ2-6): DGGITQSPKYLFRKEGQNVTLSCEQNLNHDAMYWYRQDPGQGLRLIYYSQIVNDFQKGDIAEGYSVSREKKESFPLTVTSAQKNPTAFYLCASSMDPSGGSGANVLTFGAGSRLTVL.

The chain carries TRBV28 and TRBJ2-7; 7 bases fit TRBD1. The V gene's germline CDR1 is MDHEN and CDR2 SYDVKM. There are 14 residues in the CDR3. V lost 5 bases, J lost 2 bases, and 6 bases stayed unmatched. The chain's CDR3 is CASSPVGQAYEQYF. CDR3 coding DNA: TGTGCCAGCAGTCCCGTAGGACAGGCCTACGAGCAGTACTTC.

The gene calls are TRBV9 and TRBJ2-3; 14 nucleotides match TRBD2. Germline trimming cut 0 bases from V and 3 bases from J; bases unmatched to any gene: 3. The CDR3 spans 17 residues. CDR1 is SGDLS, CDR2 YYNGEE, per germline. The CDR3 protein is CASSVGLAGGHTDTQYF. The CDR3 region has the DNA TGTGCCAGCAGCGTAGGACTAGCGGGAGGGCATACAGATACGCAGTATTTT.

This chain links TRBV5-4 with TRBJ2-4, with 7 bases matching TRBD2. There are 16 residues in the CDR3. Looked up from germline, CDR1 is SGHNT and CDR2 is YYREEE (reference sequence). Unmatched junction bases numbered 13, after V lost 4 bases and J lost 6 bases. The chain's CDR3 is CASSTRSGEGLNIQYF. CDR3 DNA sequence: TGTGCCAGCAGCACCCGGTCGGGGGAGGGCCTAAACATTCAGTACTTC. Supplemented by reference TRBV5-4 and TRBJ2-4, the full variable domain reads ETGVTQSPTHLIKTRGQQVTLRCSSQSGHNTVSWYQQALGQGPQFIFQYYREEENGRGNFPPRFSGLQFPNYSSELNVNALELDDSALYLCASSTRSGEGLNIQYFGAGTRLSVL.

J is TRBJ2-1 and V is TRBV6-6, with D perhaps being TRBD1 or TRBD2 (5 bases each). Germline loops: CDR1 MNHNY, CDR2 SVGAGI (reference sequence). V lost 8 bases, J lost 0 bases, and 11 bases lay in between. The CDR3 runs to 14 residues. The DNA of the CDR3 is TGTGCCAGCGGGACCTCCAGCTCCTACAATGAGCAGTTCTTC. Its protein product is CASGTSSSYNEQFF.

V gene TRBV10-3 combines with J gene TRBJ1-2; TRBD1 is a possible D gene (6 bases). The CDR3 contains 14 residues. Germline loops: CDR1 ENHRY, CDR2 SYGVKD. V was clipped by 4 bases and J by 0 bases, with 9 bases between them. CDR3 amino acids: CAISGTAANYGYTF. The CDR3 DNA reads TGTGCCATCAGTGGGACAGCAGCTAACTATGGCTACACCTTC.

The gene calls are TRBV7-6 and TRBJ2-1; TRBD2 is a possible D gene (7 bases). Germline values: CDR1 SGHVS, CDR2 FNYEAQ. This CDR3 contains 13 residues. The V gene lost 5 bases and the J gene lost 9 bases, with 14 bases spanning the gap. The DNA of the CDR3 is TGTGCCAGCAGCCAAGGTGCGGGGGCTGAGCAGTTCTTC. This gives the protein CASSQGAGAEQFF.

In its sample, this clone was seen a few times. The chain joins TRBV10-2 to TRBJ1-5; D uncertain. This CDR3 comprises 13 residues. The germline V and J ends were trimmed by 0 bases and 1 base, with 1 base remaining between them. The germline gives CDR1 WSHSY, CDR2 SAAADI. CDR3 DNA sequence: TGCGCCAGCAGTGAGTCGAGCAATCAGCCCCAGCATTTT. Its translation: CASSESSNQPQHF.

CDR3 amino acids: CASSTGPNTEAFF. The CDR3, as DNA: TGTGCCAGCAGCACGGGGCCGAACACTGAAGCTTTCTTT. This sequence joins TRBV14 and TRBJ1-1; TRBD1 might be the D (5 bases). The germline gives CDR1 SGHDN, CDR2 FVKESK. The CDR3 covers 13 residues. V lost 5 bases and J lost 1, with 8 bases in between.

The chain recombines TRBV5-1 with TRBJ2-2; D is undetermined. This CDR3 is built from 15 residues. V lost 0 bases and J lost 4, with 10 bases in between. In germline, CDR1 is SGHRS, CDR2 YFSETQ. CDR3 protein: CASSLGRSATGELFF. The CDR3 nucleotides are TGCGCCAGCAGCTTGGGTCGTTCCGCCACCGGGGAGCTGTTTTTT.

This chain connects TRBV6-6 to TRBJ2-1; 9 positions match TRBD2. CDR1 is MNHNY, CDR2 SVGAGI, per germline (reference sequence). Losses at the gene ends were 3 bases for V and 5 bases for J; bases not matched to a gene: 8. The CDR3 is made up of 16 amino acids. The CDR3 reads CASSYGGRGVDNEQFF. CDR3 sequence (DNA): TGTGCCAGCAGTTATGGCGGGAGGGGGGTAGACAATGAGCAGTTCTTC.